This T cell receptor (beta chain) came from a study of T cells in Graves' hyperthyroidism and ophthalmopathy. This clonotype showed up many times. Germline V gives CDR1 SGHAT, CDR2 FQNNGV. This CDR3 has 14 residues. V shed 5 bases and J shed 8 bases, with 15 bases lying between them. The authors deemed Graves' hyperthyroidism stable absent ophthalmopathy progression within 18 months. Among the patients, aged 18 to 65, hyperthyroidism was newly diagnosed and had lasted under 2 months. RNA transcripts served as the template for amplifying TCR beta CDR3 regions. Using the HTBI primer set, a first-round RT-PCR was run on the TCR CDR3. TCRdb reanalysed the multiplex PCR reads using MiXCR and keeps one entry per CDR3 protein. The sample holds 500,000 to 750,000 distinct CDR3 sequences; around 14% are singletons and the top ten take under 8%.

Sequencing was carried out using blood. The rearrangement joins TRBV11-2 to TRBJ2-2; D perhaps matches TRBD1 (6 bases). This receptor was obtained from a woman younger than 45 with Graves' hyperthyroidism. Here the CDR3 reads CASSRDIWTGELFF. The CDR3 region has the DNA TGTGCCAGCAGCCGGGACATATGGACAGGGGAGCTGTTTTTT.